What follows are 31 T cell receptor beta chains derived from one specimen sequenced in a study of blood T cell repertoires in COVID-19 (dated by TCRdb to 2019 to 2021). The library was made by the immunoSEQ multiplex PCR assay. This is the immuneACCESS table as TCRdb keeps it, with only in-frame sequences that have V and J called. A part of the clones is gone; compared with another copy, unresolved V genes explain less than half, and the rest is unexplained. The sample profile shows about 36,000 clones; approximately 80% of them were found once. Roughly 40% of the sample rests with the top ten. Sequencing used peripheral blood. These receptor sequences come from a human donor in a cohort sampled during active or convalescent COVID-19. The donor label of this sample is uncertain.

This chain joins TRBV7-9 and TRBJ2-7; a possible D gene is TRBD2 (5 bases). CDR1 SEHNR and CDR2 FQNEAQ come from the germline V gene (reference sequence). Trimming cost V 0 bases and J 6 bases, with 9 bases left between them. The CDR3 contains 13 residues. The DNA of the CDR3 is TGTGCCAGCAGCTTAGCGGGAGTGGGCGAGCAGTACTTC. It codes for CASSLAGVGEQYF.

The J gene is TRBJ2-2, the V gene TRBV19; 7 bases are shared with TRBD1. V lost 5 bases and J lost 5; bases outside the gene matches: 8. Germline assignment: CDR1 LNHDA and CDR2 SQIVND (reference sequence). The CDR3 is 15 residues long. DNA of the CDR3: TGTGCCAGTAGTGAGAGGGGGCGATATACCGGGGAGCTGTTTTTT. This translates into CASSERGRYTGELFF. Full variable domain (rest looked up from reference TRBV19 and TRBJ2-2): DGGITQSPKYLFRKEGQNVTLSCEQNLNHDAMYWYRQDPGQGLRLIYYSQIVNDFQKGDIAEGYSVSREKKESFPLTVTSAQKNPTAFYLCASSERGRYTGELFFGEGSRLTVL.

This chain uses TRBV7-8 with TRBJ2-1; weak D call: TRBD1 (5 bases). Germline CDR1 is SGHVS and CDR2 is FQNEAQ. The V and J ends lost 5 bases and 5 bases respectively, with 16 bases between them. CDR3 length: 15 amino acids. In nucleotides, the CDR3 is TGTGCCAGCAGCCTAGGGATTCACAGGAACAATGAGCAGTTCTTC. Protein product: CASSLGIHRNNEQFF. Based on the CDR3 plus reference TRBV7-8 and TRBJ2-1, the full variable domain is GAGVSQSPRYKVAKRGQDVALRCDPISGHVSLFWYQQALGQGPEFLTYFQNEAQLDKSGLPSDRFFAERPEGSVSTLKIQRTQQEDSAVYLCASSLGIHRNNEQFFGPGTRLTVL.

This chain connects TRBV29-1 to TRBJ2-5; 7 bases line up with TRBD1. The CDR3 covers 12 residues. The trim removed 8 bases at V and 5 bases at J, leaving 8 bases unmatched. CDR1 SQVTM and CDR2 ANQGSEA come from the germline V gene. Written as DNA, the CDR3 is TGCAGCCCGACAGGGCGGTGGGAGACCCAGTACTTC. Residues: CSPTGRWETQYF. The variable domain in full, completed from reference TRBV29-1 and TRBJ2-5, reads SAVISQKPSRDICQRGTSLTIQCQVDSQVTMMFWYRQQPGQSLTLIATANQGSEATYESGFVIDKFPISRPNLTFSTLTVSNMSPEDSSIYLCSPTGRWETQYFGPGTRLLVL.

This chain connects TRBV4-3 to TRBJ2-2; 10 positions match TRBD1. Germline loops: CDR1 LGHNA, CDR2 YSLEER. The CDR3 is 16 residues long. Germline trimming cut 4 bases from V and 4 bases from J; bases unmatched to any gene: 6. Here the CDR3 DNA reads TGCGCCAGCAGCCCTCGGACAGGGGGAATCACCGGGGAGCTGTTTTTT. It encodes CASSPRTGGITGELFF.

This chain uses TRBV29-1 with TRBJ2-3; a weak D match, TRBD2 (5 bases). Trimming removed 6 bases at V and 4 bases at J, with 23 bases between. Germline values: CDR1 SQVTM, CDR2 ANQGSEA. The CDR3 has 16 amino acids. CDR3 amino acids: CSVTPSTTLLPDTQYF. In DNA form, the CDR3 reads TGCAGCGTCACTCCCTCGACTACCCTGCTCCCAGATACGCAGTATTTT.

This clone was seen just once. The chain joins TRBV7-9 to TRBJ2-7; 7 positions match TRBD2. The CDR3 runs to 15 residues. The germline gives CDR1 SEHNR, CDR2 FQNEAQ (reference sequence). The V segment lost 5 bases and the J segment 5 bases; nucleotides outside the gene matches: 12. This CDR3 is CASSPSGSRLNEQYF. CDR3 coding DNA: TGTGCCAGCAGCCCTAGCGGTAGCCGACTAAACGAGCAGTACTTC.

This chain joins TRBV11-3 and TRBJ2-6; D uncertain. Germline CDR1 SGHNT, CDR2 YENEEA. CDR3 length: 15 residues. V gave up 1 base and J gave up 1 base, with 5 bases separating them. The CDR3 protein is CASSLAGSGANVLTF. CDR3 bases: TGTGCCAGCAGCTTAGCGGGTTCTGGGGCCAACGTCCTGACTTTC.

The chain couples TRBV6-2 or TRBV6-3 to TRBJ1-2, with TRBD1 as a possible D gene (6 bases). CDR3 length equals 13 residues. CDR1 is MNHEY and CDR2 is SVGEGT in the germline V gene. V lost 2 bases and J 4 bases, leaving 8 bases between the germline ends. This chain's CDR3 is CASSYNRAYGYTF. The CDR3 DNA is TGTGCCAGCAGTTACAACAGGGCCTATGGCTACACCTTC.

The chain uses TRBV4-1 and TRBJ2-7; TRBD2 might be the D (5 bases). This CDR3 region has 15 residues. V lost 0 bases, J lost 3 bases, and 12 bases lay in between. Germline assignment: CDR1 MGHRA and CDR2 YSYEKL. In DNA, the CDR3 is TGCGCCAGCAGCCAAGAACCCCTAGCCCGCTACGAGCAGTACTTC. Its translation: CASSQEPLARYEQYF.

The gene calls are TRBV6-2 or TRBV6-3 and TRBJ1-5; unclear D gene. This CDR3 is 17 amino acids long. CDR1 is MNHEY, CDR2 SVGEGT, per germline. V lost 5 bases, J lost 0 bases, and 17 bases lay in between. CDR3 coding DNA: TGTGCCAGCAGTCTATTTGATATGGTCTATAGCAATCAGCCCCAGCATTTT. Translated, it gives CASSLFDMVYSNQPQHF.

Comments on this clone: The junction shows a germline mismatch at one end, possibly a read error. The chain links TRBV7-7 to TRBJ2-2, with D perhaps TRBD2 (5 bases). The germline gives CDR1 SSHAT, CDR2 FNYEAQ (reference sequence). The CDR3 runs to 16 residues. The CDR3 region is CASSVLAGSNTGELFF. In nucleotides, the CDR3 is TGTGCTAGCAGCGTGCTGGCGGGTTCGAACACCGGGGAGCTGTTTTTT.

This clone occurred once. The chain joins TRBV12-3 or TRBV12-4 to TRBJ1-5; 8 nucleotides align to TRBD1. The CDR3 sequence is 13 residues long. The trim removed 6 bases at V and 5 bases at J, leaving 3 bases unmatched. DNA for the CDR3: TGTGCCAGCAGCGGACAGGGAGATCAGCCCCAGCATTTT. It encodes CASSGQGDQPQHF.

The chain is built from TRBV7-2 and TRBJ2-2, with TRBD2 as a possible D gene (5 bases). Per germline, CDR1 SGHTA and CDR2 FQGNSA. The CDR3 extends over 15 amino acids. V lost 4 bases and J 1 base, leaving 10 bases between the germline ends. The CDR3 reads CASSSSSVNTGELFF. Written as DNA, the CDR3 is TGTGCCAGCAGCTCTAGCTCCGTGAACACCGGGGAGCTGTTTTTT.

V usage is TRBV7-9 and J usage is TRBJ2-7, with 7 bases identical to TRBD2. V was clipped by 1 base and J by 4 bases; unmatched bases: 7. This CDR3 region has 15 residues. The V gene's germline CDR1 is SEHNR and CDR2 FQNEAQ (reference sequence). The DNA for the CDR3 is TGTGCCAGCAGCTTAGAAGGCGGGAGAAAATACGAGCAGTACTTC. It encodes CASSLEGGRKYEQYF.

This chain links TRBV4-3 with TRBJ2-3; 9 nucleotides agree with TRBD2. Losses at the gene ends were 4 bases for V and 0 bases for J; bases not matched to a gene: 5. The CDR3 runs 16 residues. CDR1 LGHNA and CDR2 YSLEER come from the germline V gene. DNA of the CDR3: TGCGCCAGCAGCCCAAGACTAGCGGAAAGCACAGATACGCAGTATTTT. Translated, it gives CASSPRLAESTDTQYF.

The chain combines TRBV25-1 with TRBJ2-1; TRBD2 matches at 9 bases. Germline assignment: CDR1 MGHDK and CDR2 SYGVNS. Trimming at V came to 4 bases and at J to 0 bases, leaving 4 bases not matched to a gene. The CDR3 extends over 16 amino acids. This chain's CDR3 is CASSVDSGSSYNEQFF. CDR3 DNA sequence: TGTGCCAGCAGTGTCGATAGCGGGAGCTCCTACAATGAGCAGTTCTTC. The entire variable domain, with the rest obtained from reference TRBV25-1 and TRBJ2-1, is as follows: EADIYQTPRYLVIGTGKKITLECSQTMGHDKMYWYQQDPGMELHLIHYSYGVNSTEKGDLSSESTVSRIRTEHFPLTLESARPSHTSQYLCASSVDSGSSYNEQFFGPGTRLTVL.

The chain links TRBV24-1 to TRBJ1-4, with TRBD1 matching over 10 bases. The CDR3 has 14 residues. V lost 3 bases and J lost 11; bases outside the gene matches: 5. Germline V lookup: CDR1 KGHDR, CDR2 SFDVKD. The CDR3 DNA reads TGTGCCACCAGTGATCTGGGACAGGGGTCGAAACTGTTTTTT. Residues: CATSDLGQGSKLFF.

The rearrangement links TRBV6-6 to TRBJ2-4; 7 nucleotides agree with TRBD1. Germline CDR1 MNHNY, CDR2 SVGAGI (reference sequence). After removal of 5 bases from V and 6 bases from J, the junction contained 10 bases not matched to a gene. This CDR3 has 15 residues. The CDR3 spells CASSLQSGTVNIQYF. In nucleotides, the CDR3 is TGTGCCAGCAGTCTTCAATCCGGGACAGTAAACATTCAGTACTTC.

V and J are TRBV28 and TRBJ1-5, with D possibly matching TRBD1 (6 bases). The CDR3 is 13 residues long. Germline values: CDR1 MDHEN, CDR2 SYDVKM. V lost 9 bases, J lost 4 bases, and 13 bases lay in between. The CDR3 is CASHRDMNQPQHF. In DNA, the CDR3 is TGTGCCAGTCACCGGGACATGAATCAGCCCCAGCATTTT.

This rearrangement joins TRBV21-1 to TRBJ1-5; the D call of TRBD1 is as the table states it, not checked on the DNA. TRBV21-1 is a listed pseudogene. The CDR3 contains 17 residues. The CDR3 protein is CATAWEPGTGGQSAPAF. The CDR3 coding sequence is TGTGCCACCGCATGGGAACCTGGGACAGGGGGGCAATCAGCCCCAGCATTT.

This rearrangement joins TRBV7-2 to TRBJ2-1; 9 bases map to TRBD1. V dropped 10 bases and J dropped 8; count of bases not matched to a gene: 9. The CDR3 extends over 13 amino acids. In germline, CDR1 is SGHTA, CDR2 FQGNSA. For the CDR3, the DNA is TGTGCCACCAAGAGGACAGGGGAACATGAGCAGTTCTTC. It is translated as CATKRTGEHEQFF.

V gene TRBV2 combines with J gene TRBJ1-1; 9 bases align to TRBD1. The J segment lost 7 bases and the V segment lost 6 bases, leaving 9 bases of the junction unmatched. Germline assignment: CDR1 SNHLY and CDR2 FYNNEI. This CDR3 is built from 14 residues. CDR3: CASRTTGTGNEAFF. CDR3 nucleotide sequence: TGTGCCAGCAGAACCACCGGGACAGGGAATGAAGCTTTCTTT. Full variable domain (rest looked up from reference TRBV2 and TRBJ1-1): EPEVTQTPSHQVTQMGQEVILRCVPISNHLYFYWYRQILGQKVEFLVSFYNNEISEKSEIFDDQFSVERPDGSNFTLKIRSTKLEDSAMYFCASRTTGTGNEAFFGQGTRLTVV.

The chain has TRBV28 and TRBJ2-1; 8 bases are a match to TRBD1. Germline lookup yields CDR1 MDHEN and CDR2 SYDVKM. J lost 6 bases, V lost 6 bases, and 4 bases had no gene match. The CDR3 runs 13 residues. The CDR3 protein is CASRLTGGNEQFF. The CDR3 nucleotides are TGTGCCAGCAGGCTCACAGGGGGCAATGAGCAGTTCTTC.

This clone was found a few times. The chain links TRBV7-9 to TRBJ1-1; 8 positions match TRBD1. Germline V gene lookup returns CDR1 SEHNR and CDR2 FQNEAQ (reference sequence). V lost 5 bases, J lost 10 bases, and 6 bases stayed unmatched. The CDR3 sequence is 12 residues long. The CDR3 DNA is TGTGCCAGCAGCCGAGAACAGGGGGGAGCTTTCTTT. It is translated as CASSREQGGAFF.

This chain connects TRBV7-9 to TRBJ1-4; weak D call: TRBD1 (5 bases). The CDR3 runs 13 residues. The ends were cut back, 5 bases at V and 5 bases at J, with 9 bases in the middle. In germline, CDR1 is SEHNR, CDR2 FQNEAQ (reference sequence). The CDR3 is CASSPRQNEKLFF. CDR3 nucleotides: TGTGCCAGCAGCCCCCGACAGAATGAAAAACTGTTTTTT.

This clone was seen a few times. The chain joins TRBV18 to TRBJ2-3; 10 bases agree with TRBD1. The CDR3 has 13 residues. Germline CDR1 reads KGHSH; CDR2 reads LQKENI. Trimming cost V 3 bases and J 6 bases; bases outside gene matches: 0. The CDR3, as DNA: TGTGCCAGCTCACCGGGACAGGGGGATACGCAGTATTTT. Translation: CASSPGQGDTQYF.

This chain joins TRBV4-2 and TRBJ2-2, with TRBD1 matching 7 bases. The V and J ends lost 6 bases and 6 bases, in that order; junction bases with no gene match: 7. CDR1 and CDR2 from the germline V gene are LGHNA and YNFKEQ. The CDR3 sequence is 14 residues long. The CDR3 sequence is CASRPGQAAGELFF. The CDR3 DNA follows: TGTGCCAGCAGACCCGGACAGGCTGCCGGGGAGCTGTTTTTT.

In this sample, this clone turned up a few times. V usage is TRBV3-1 (or the pseudogene TRBV3-2) and J usage is TRBJ1-1; D call uncertain. V dropped 4 bases and J dropped 2 bases, with 5 bases sitting between them. Germline CDR1 is LGHDT and CDR2 is YNNKEL (reference sequence). This CDR3 has 12 residues. In DNA form, the CDR3 reads TGTGCCAGCAGCCCCCTTAACACTGAAGCTTTCTTT. Translating it yields CASSPLNTEAFF.

This rearrangement joins TRBV25-1 to TRBJ2-4; D remains ambiguous. The V gene lost 1 base and the J gene lost 1 base, with 5 bases spanning the gap. CDR1 is MGHDK, CDR2 SYGVNS, per germline. This CDR3 is 14 amino acids long. The CDR3, as DNA: TGTGCCAGCAGTGAATCCGGGGCCAAAAACATTCAGTACTTC. Translated: CASSESGAKNIQYF. The whole variable domain, remainder taken from reference TRBV25-1 and TRBJ2-4, is EADIYQTPRYLVIGTGKKITLECSQTMGHDKMYWYQQDPGMELHLIHYSYGVNSTEKGDLSSESTVSRIRTEHFPLTLESARPSHTSQYLCASSESGAKNIQYFGAGTRLSVL.

The chain employs TRBV5-1 and TRBJ2-7; 9 bases are a match to TRBD2. The length of the CDR3 is 15 residues. Germline CDR1 and CDR2: SGHRS and YFSETQ. The trim removed 0 bases at V and 3 bases at J, leaving 4 bases unmatched. The CDR3 loop reads CASSLDSGSIYEQYF. The CDR3 region has the DNA TGCGCCAGCAGCTTGGATAGCGGGAGTATCTACGAGCAGTACTTC.